The present T cell receptor beta chain was sequenced within a study of blood T cell repertoires in COVID-19. As processed by the authors: Reference gene primer amplification in the assay estimated nucleated cell counts. Assay: immunoSEQ multiplex PCR; the TCRdb copy retains only in-frame clones and omits some. V and J calls and clone size are as listed in that table; D and trimming were resolved from the DNA. This table holds about 63,000 clones, approximately 80% found once. The V end was cut by 5 bases, the J end by 11 bases, with 18 bases between. Germline CDR1 LNHNV, CDR2 YYDKDF (reference sequence). The CDR3 consists of 13 residues.

The rearrangement joins TRBV15 to TRBJ1-1, with D perhaps TRBD1 (5 bases). Sequencing was performed on PBMCs or T cells enriched from blood (not recorded which). The source of this sequence is a woman in her thirties or forties with acute COVID-19. Written as DNA, the CDR3 is TGTGCCACCAGCCCAAGGGAGGGGATGGCGGCTTTCTTT. It yields the protein CATSPREGMAAFF.